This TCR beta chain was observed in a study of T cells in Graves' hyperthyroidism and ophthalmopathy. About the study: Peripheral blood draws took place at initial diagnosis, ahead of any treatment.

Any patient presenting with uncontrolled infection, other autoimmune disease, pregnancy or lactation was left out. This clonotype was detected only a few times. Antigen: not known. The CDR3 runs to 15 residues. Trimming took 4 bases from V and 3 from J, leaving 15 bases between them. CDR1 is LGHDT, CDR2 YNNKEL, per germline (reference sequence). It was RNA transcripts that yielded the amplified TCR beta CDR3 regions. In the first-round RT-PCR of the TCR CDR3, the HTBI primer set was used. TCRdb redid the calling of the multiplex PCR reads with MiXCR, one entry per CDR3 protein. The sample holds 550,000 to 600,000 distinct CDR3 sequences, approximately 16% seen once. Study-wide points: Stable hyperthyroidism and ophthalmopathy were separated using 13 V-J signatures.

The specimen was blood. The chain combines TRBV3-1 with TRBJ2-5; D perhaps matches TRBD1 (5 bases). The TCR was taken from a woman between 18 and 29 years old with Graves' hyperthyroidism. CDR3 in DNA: TGTGCCAGCAGCCTCAGGACGCCCAGGGAAGAGACCCAGTACTTC. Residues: CASSLRTPREETQYF.